The present T cell receptor (beta chain) was sequenced within a study of cytomegalovirus exposure and HLA in healthy donors. The germline V gene has CDR1 SGHNT and CDR2 YENEEA. J was trimmed by 7 bases and V by 6 bases; bases with no gene match: 8. The CDR3 runs 14 residues. PCR primers comprised 60 Vbeta and 13 Jbeta primers. Using immunoSEQ multiplex PCR, the repertoire was profiled, and TCRdb retains in-frame clones only, with some absent. The table has some 120,000 clones, over 70% seen once. The source material was PBMCs. The sequence came from a female donor in good health and CMV-seronegative. The rearrangement uses TRBV11-3 and TRBJ1-4; 7 nucleotides agree with TRBD1. The CDR3 sequence is CASSSDREGEKLFF. CDR3 sequence (DNA): TGTGCCAGCAGTTCCGACAGGGAAGGTGAAAAACTGTTTTTT.